The 9 T cell receptor beta chains below were found in one sample sequenced in a study of regulatory T cells in long-lasting Graves disease. Time point in this sample: newly diagnosed GD, antithyroid drugs for less than 3 months. The TCR library used RNA extracted from PBMCs. Libraries of TCR beta came from iRepertoire HTBI primers plus Arm-PCR of CDR3 regions. TCRdb re-derived calls from the multiplex PCR reads in MiXCR, one entry per CDR3 protein. This table holds about 560,000 distinct CDR3 sequences, about 16% found once. This sample also appeared in a second study, on T cells in Graves' hyperthyroidism and ophthalmopathy.

Here the sequenced sample was peripheral blood mononuclear cells (PBMCs), taken at new diagnosis, from a patient treated with antithyroid drugs. The source of these receptors is a man aged 18 to 29 with Graves disease.

This sequence joins TRBV24-1 and TRBJ2-3; 10 bases align to TRBD2. This CDR3 is built from 18 residues. Germline assignment: CDR1 KGHDR and CDR2 SFDVKD. The ends lost 4 bases at V and 4 bases at J; junction bases unmatched: 13. The CDR3 coding sequence is TGTGCCACCAGTGACCCCACGGGGAGGCTAGCGGGAGCAGATACGCAGTATTTT. Amino acids: CATSDPTGRLAGADTQYF.

A word on this clonotype: At one end the junction does not follow the germline gene, possibly because of a read error. The rearrangement links TRBV6-2 or TRBV6-3 to TRBJ1-2; D not certain. The CDR3 has 15 residues. The V gene's germline CDR1 is MNHEY and CDR2 SVGEGT. DNA for the CDR3: TGTGCCAGCAGTTACTCGTTTCCGCCAAACTATAGCTACACCTTC. This codes for CASSYSFPPNYSYTF.

This clonotype was seen at least ten times. The V and J genes are TRBV28 and TRBJ2-7, with unresolved D. Germline V gene data show CDR1 as MDHEN and CDR2 as SYDVKM. Trimming left V 6 bases short and J 6 bases short, with 12 bases between. The CDR3 totals 12 residues. The CDR3 DNA is TGTGCCAGCAGGACCTTGGCGACCGAGCAGTACTTC. Amino acid sequence: CASRTLATEQYF.

This clonotype was recorded a few times. This rearrangement joins TRBV14 to TRBJ1-2, with no clear D. Germline V gene sequence: CDR1 SGHDN, CDR2 FVKESK. This CDR3 comprises 14 residues. V lost 0 bases and J 3 bases, leaving 8 bases between the germline ends. The CDR3 sequence is CASSQDSQYYGYTF. The CDR3 nucleotides are TGTGCCAGCAGCCAAGATTCGCAATACTATGGCTACACCTTC.

The rearrangement uses TRBV9 and TRBJ2-6; 12 bases are a match to TRBD2. V shed 3 bases, J shed 0 bases, and the junction held 4 bases outside the gene matches. The CDR3 runs 18 residues. CDR1 and CDR2 (germline): SGDLS, YYNGEE. The CDR3 protein is CASSATSGSVSGANVLTF. DNA for the CDR3: TGTGCCAGCAGCGCGACTAGCGGGAGTGTCTCTGGGGCCAACGTCCTGACTTTC.

V is TRBV28 and J is TRBJ1-3, with D perhaps TRBD1 (5 bases). V was trimmed by 2 bases and J by 3 bases, leaving 17 bases between them. The V gene's germline CDR1 is MDHEN and CDR2 SYDVKM. The CDR3 is 17 amino acids. In DNA form, the CDR3 reads TGTGCCAGCAGTTTAGTTGCCGGGGGATGGGATGGAAACACCATATATTTT. The encoded protein is CASSLVAGGWDGNTIYF.

This chain links TRBV6-2 or TRBV6-3 with TRBJ2-1, with 9 nucleotides matching TRBD2. V trimming: 11 bases; J trimming: 6 bases; junction bases outside the gene matches: 11. The CDR3 is made up of 14 amino acids. The V gene's germline CDR1 is MNHEY and CDR2 SVGEGT. The CDR3 loop is CAGEPGLAGNEQFF. CDR3 coding DNA: TGTGCCGGGGAACCGGGACTAGCCGGCAATGAGCAGTTCTTC.

J is TRBJ1-2 and V is TRBV27; D may be TRBD1 (6 bases). This CDR3 region has 16 residues. From germline, CDR1 is MNHEY and CDR2 SMNVEV (reference sequence). V was shortened by 1 base and J by 2 bases, with 14 bases between the two germline ends. The CDR3 loop is CASSLFQGKGNYGYTF. The CDR3 region has the DNA TGTGCCAGCAGTTTATTTCAGGGGAAAGGAAACTATGGCTACACCTTC.

This clonotype was seen at least ten times. This chain joins TRBV7-8 and TRBJ2-3, with TRBD1 matching over 7 bases. Germline lookup yields CDR1 SGHVS and CDR2 FQNEAQ. J was trimmed by 1 base and V by 0 bases; bases with no gene match: 13. The CDR3 totals 19 residues. In nucleotides, the CDR3 is TGTGCCAGCAGCTTAGCGAGGGCACGACAGGGATCGGGCACAGATACGCAGTATTTT. Translated, it gives CASSLARARQGSGTDTQYF.